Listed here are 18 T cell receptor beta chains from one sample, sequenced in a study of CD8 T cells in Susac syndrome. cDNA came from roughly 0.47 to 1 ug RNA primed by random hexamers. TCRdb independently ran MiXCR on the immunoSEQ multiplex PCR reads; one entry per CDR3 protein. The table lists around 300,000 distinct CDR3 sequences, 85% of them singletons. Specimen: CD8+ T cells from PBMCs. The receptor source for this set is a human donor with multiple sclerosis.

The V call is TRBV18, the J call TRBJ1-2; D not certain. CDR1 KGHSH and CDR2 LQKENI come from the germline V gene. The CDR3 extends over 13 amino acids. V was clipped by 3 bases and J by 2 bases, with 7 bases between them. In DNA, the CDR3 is TGTGCCAGCTCACCCCCGGACAACTATGGCTACACCTTC. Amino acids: CASSPPDNYGYTF.

The DNA of the CDR3 is TGCAGTGCTAGAGGGGATAGGGATTACAATGAGCAGTTCTTC. Its translation: CSARGDRDYNEQFF. This chain links TRBV20-1 with TRBJ2-1; D remains ambiguous. The CDR3 is made up of 14 amino acids. The germline V and J ends were trimmed by 1 base and 4 bases, with 11 bases remaining between them. The V gene's germline CDR1 is DFQATT and CDR2 SNEGSKA (reference sequence).

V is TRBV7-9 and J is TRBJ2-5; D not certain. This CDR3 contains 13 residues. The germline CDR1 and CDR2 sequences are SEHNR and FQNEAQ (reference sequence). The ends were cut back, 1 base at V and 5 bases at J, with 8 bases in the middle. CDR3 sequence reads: CASSLGQEETQYF. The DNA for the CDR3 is TGTGCCAGCAGCTTAGGGCAGGAGGAGACCCAGTACTTC.

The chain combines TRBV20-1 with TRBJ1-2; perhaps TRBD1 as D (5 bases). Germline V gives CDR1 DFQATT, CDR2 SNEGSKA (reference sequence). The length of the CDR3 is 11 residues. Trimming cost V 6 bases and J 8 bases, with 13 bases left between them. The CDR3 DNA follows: TGCAGTGCCAGGGACTGTTGCGGCTACACCTTC. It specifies CSARDCCGYTF.

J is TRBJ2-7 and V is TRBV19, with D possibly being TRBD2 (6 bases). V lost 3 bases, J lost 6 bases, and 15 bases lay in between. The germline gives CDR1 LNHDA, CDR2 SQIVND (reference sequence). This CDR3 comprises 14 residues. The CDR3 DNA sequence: TGTGCCAGTAGTATGCTGGGGGGATTCACCGAGCAGTACTTC. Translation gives CASSMLGGFTEQYF.

The CDR3 nucleotides are TGCAGCGGGGACACAGGGGTCACTGAAGCTTTCTTT. This translates into CSGDTGVTEAFF. This chain joins TRBV29-1 and TRBJ1-1, with 7 bases identical to TRBD1. The length of the CDR3 is 12 residues. V shed 7 bases and J 4 bases; nucleotides not matched to a gene: 6. Germline V CDR1 and CDR2: SQVTM, ANQGSEA.

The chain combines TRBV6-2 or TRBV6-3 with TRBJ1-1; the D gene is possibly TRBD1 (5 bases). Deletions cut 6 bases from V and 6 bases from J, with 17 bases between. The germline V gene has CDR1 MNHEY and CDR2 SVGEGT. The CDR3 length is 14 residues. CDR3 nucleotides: TGTGCCAGCAGATCCTCGGTCGGGGGGTCTGAAGCTTTCTTT. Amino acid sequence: CASRSSVGGSEAFF.

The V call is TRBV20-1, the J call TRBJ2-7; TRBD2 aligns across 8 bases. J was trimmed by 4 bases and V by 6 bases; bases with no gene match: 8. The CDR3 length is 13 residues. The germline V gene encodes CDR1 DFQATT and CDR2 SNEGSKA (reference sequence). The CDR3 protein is CSAGGRMVYEQYF. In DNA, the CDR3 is TGCAGTGCGGGCGGGAGGATGGTTTACGAGCAGTACTTC.

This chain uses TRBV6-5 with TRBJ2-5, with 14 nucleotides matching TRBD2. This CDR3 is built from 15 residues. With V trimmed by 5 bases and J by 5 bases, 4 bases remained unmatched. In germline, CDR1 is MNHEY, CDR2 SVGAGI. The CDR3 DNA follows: TGTGCCAGCAGTACGGGACTAGCGGGAGTTGAGACCCAGTACTTC. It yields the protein CASSTGLAGVETQYF.

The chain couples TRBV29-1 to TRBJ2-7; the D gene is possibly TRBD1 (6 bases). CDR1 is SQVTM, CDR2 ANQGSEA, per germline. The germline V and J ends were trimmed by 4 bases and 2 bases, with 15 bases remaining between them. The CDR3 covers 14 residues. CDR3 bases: TGCAGCGTTGTAGGGGGTATGAGCGCCTACGAGCAGTACTTC. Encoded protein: CSVVGGMSAYEQYF.

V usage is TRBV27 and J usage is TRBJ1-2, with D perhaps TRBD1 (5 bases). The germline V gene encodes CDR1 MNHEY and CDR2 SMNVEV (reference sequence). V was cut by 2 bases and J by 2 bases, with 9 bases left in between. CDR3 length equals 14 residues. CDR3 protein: CASSLARVNYGYTF. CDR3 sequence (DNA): TGTGCCAGCAGTTTAGCCAGGGTAAACTATGGCTACACCTTC.

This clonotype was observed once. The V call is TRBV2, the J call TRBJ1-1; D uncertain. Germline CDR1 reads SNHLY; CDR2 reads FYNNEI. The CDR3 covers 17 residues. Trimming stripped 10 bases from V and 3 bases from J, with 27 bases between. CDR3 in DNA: TGTGCCATATGGTCGCTAGAATGGATCTATGTGGACACTGAAGCTTTCTTT. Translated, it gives CAIWSLEWIYVDTEAFF.

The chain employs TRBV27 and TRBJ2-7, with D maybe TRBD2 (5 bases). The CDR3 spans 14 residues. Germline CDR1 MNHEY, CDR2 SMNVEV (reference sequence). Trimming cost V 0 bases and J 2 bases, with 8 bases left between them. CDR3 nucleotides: TGTGCCAGCAGTTTATCCGCCGGGGCCTACGAGCAGTACTTC. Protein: CASSLSAGAYEQYF.

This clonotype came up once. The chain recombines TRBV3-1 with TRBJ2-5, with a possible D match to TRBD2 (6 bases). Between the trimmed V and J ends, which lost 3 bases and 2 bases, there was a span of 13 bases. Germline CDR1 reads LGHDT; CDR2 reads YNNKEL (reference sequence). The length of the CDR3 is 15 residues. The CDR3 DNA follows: TGTGCCAGCAGCCAGTTAAAGCGGGCGCAAGAGACCCAGTACTTC. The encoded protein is CASSQLKRAQETQYF.

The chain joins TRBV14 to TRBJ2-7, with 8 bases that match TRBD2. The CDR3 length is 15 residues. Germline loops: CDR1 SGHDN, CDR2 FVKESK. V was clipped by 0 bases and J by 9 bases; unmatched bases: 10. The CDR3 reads CASSQDGRTSLGQYF. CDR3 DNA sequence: TGTGCCAGCAGCCAAGATGGCAGGACTAGCCTAGGGCAGTACTTC.

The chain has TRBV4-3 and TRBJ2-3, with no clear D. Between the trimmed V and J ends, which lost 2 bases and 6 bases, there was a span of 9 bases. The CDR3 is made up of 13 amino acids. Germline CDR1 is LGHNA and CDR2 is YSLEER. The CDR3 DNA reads TGCGCCAGCAGCCAAAGGACCCGTGATACGCAGTATTTT. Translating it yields CASSQRTRDTQYF.

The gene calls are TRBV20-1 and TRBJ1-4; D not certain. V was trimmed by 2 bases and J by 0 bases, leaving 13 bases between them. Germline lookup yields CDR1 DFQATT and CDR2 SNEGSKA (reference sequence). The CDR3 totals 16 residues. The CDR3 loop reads CSARPDERATNEKLFF. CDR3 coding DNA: TGCAGTGCTAGACCCGACGAGAGGGCAACTAATGAAAAACTGTTTTTT.

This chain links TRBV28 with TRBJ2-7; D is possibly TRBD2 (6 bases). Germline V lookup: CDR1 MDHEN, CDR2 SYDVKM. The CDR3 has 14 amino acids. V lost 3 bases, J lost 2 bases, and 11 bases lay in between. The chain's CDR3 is CASSLRGVTYEQYF. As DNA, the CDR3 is TGTGCCAGCAGTTTGCGGGGAGTTACCTACGAGCAGTACTTC.